Listed below are T cell receptor beta chains from one sample, sequenced in a study of cytomegalovirus exposure and HLA in healthy donors. Here immunoSEQ multiplex PCR was the method, and the copy in TCRdb shows in-frame clones only, minus some. This sample has 150,000 to 200,000 clones; roughly four fifths occur once, and the top ten carry more than 1.5%. The sequenced material came from PBMCs. These receptors originate from a man aged 18 to 30 in good health and CMV-seronegative. The CDR3 runs from the conserved cysteine through the conserved F or W. Fields, in order: J gene, D gene, clone size, V gene, CDR3 DNA, CDR3 protein. D genes are given only for firm matches. Not every row has a clone size; where given, it reads once, few, many or a size class.

>TRBJ1-5|TRBD1|NA|TRBV5-1
TGCGCCAGCAGCTTGGAGGGACAGGGGTATCAGCCCCAGCATTTT
CASSLEGQGYQPQHF
>TRBJ1-5|NA|NA|TRBV18
TGTGCCAGCTCAAGATCGGCGGGGACGGCTAGCAATCAGCCCCAGCATTTT
CASSRSAGTASNQPQHF
>TRBJ1-3|NA|NA|TRBV10-3
TGCGCGAACCTTAAACCTTTACAGGGAGGGCCTAACTCTGGAAACACCATATATTTT
CANLKPLQGGPNSGNTIYF
>TRBJ2-1|TRBD2|NA|TRBV2
TGTGCCAGCGCACTAGCGAGCTCCTACAATGAGCAGTTCTTC
CASALASSYNEQFF
>TRBJ1-2|NA|NA|TRBV14
TGTGCCAGCAGCCCGGGTCTCTATGGCTACACCTTC
CASSPGLYGYTF
>TRBJ2-2|NA|NA|TRBV9
TGTGCCAGCAGCGTACGGTCCCTAGGGGTGCCTGGGAACACCGGGGAGCTGTTTTTT
CASSVRSLGVPGNTGELFF
>TRBJ2-7|TRBD1|NA|TRBV10-3
TGTGCCATCAGGAAACAGGGGAGCTCCTACGAGCAGTACTTC
CAIRKQGSSYEQYF
>TRBJ2-2|TRBD2|NA|TRBV6-4
TGTGCCAGCAGTTTTGCAGCGGGAGCTACCGGGGAGCTGTTTTTT
CASSFAAGATGELFF
>TRBJ2-2|NA|few|TRBV11-3
TGTGCCAGCAGCGTACAGGGTTACGACACCGGGGAGCTGTTTTTT
CASSVQGYDTGELFF
>TRBJ2-7|TRBD1|NA|TRBV28
TGTGCCAGCAGTTTTGGGGCAGGGGGCTACGAGCAGTACTTC
CASSFGAGGYEQYF
>TRBJ1-4|TRBD1|NA|TRBV10-3
TGTGCCATCAGTGACCCGACAGGGGGCTTCGAAAAACTGTTTTTT
CAISDPTGGFEKLFF